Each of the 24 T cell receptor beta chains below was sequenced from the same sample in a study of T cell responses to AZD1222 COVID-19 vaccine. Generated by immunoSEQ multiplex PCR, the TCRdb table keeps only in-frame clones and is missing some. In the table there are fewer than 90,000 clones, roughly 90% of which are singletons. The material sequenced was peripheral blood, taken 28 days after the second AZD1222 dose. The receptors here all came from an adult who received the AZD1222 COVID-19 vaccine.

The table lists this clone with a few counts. The CDR3 region has the DNA TGTGCCAGCAGCCTTAGACAGGGGAACACTGAAGCTTTCTTT. Translated, it gives CASSLRQGNTEAFF. This chain joins TRBV6-5 and TRBJ1-1; 7 bases agree with TRBD1. This CDR3 region has 14 residues. CDR1 is MNHEY and CDR2 is SVGAGI in the germline V gene. The junction had 5 bases not matched to a gene; V was cut back by 6 bases and J by 1 base.

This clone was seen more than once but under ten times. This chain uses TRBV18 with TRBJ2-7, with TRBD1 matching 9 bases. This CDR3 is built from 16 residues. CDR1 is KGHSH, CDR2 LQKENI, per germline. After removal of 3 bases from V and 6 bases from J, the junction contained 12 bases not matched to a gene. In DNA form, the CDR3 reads TGTGCCAGCTCACCCCCGGGACAGGGCTGGAGATCCGAGCAGTACTTC. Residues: CASSPPGQGWRSEQYF.

The CDR3, as DNA: TGTGCCAGCAGCTTCCGACAGGGACATGAAAAACTGTTTTTT. Residues: CASSFRQGHEKLFF. The chain carries TRBV11-2 and TRBJ1-4; 7 bases are shared with TRBD1. The CDR3 length is 14 residues. Germline CDR1 and CDR2: SGHAT and FQNNGV. Germline trimming cut 3 bases from V and 6 bases from J; bases unmatched to any gene: 4.

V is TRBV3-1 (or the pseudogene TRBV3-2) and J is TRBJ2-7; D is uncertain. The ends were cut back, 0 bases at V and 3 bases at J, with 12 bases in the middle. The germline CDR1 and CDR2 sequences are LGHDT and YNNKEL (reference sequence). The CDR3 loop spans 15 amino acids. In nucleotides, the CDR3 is TGTGCCAGCAGCCAAGAATGGCAGACGGACTACGAGCAGTACTTC. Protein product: CASSQEWQTDYEQYF.

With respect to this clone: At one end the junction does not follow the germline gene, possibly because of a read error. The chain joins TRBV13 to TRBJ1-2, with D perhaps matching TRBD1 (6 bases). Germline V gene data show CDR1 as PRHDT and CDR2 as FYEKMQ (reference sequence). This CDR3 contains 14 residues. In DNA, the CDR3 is TGTGCCAGCAGCCTAGGGGGTTTGGAGTATGGCTACACCTTC. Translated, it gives CASSLGGLEYGYTF.

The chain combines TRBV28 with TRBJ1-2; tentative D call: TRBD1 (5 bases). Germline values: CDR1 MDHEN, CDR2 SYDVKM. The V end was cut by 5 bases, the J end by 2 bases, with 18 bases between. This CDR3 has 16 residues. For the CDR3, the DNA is TGTGCCAGCAGTCGGGACGAAGTCACACCAAACTATGGCTACACCTTC. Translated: CASSRDEVTPNYGYTF.

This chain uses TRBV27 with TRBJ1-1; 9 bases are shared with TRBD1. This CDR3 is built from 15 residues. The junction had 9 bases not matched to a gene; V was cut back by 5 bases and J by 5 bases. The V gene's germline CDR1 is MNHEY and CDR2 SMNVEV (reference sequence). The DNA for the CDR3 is TGTGCCAGCAGTCCCGGGACAGGGTCGGTGACTGAAGCTTTCTTT. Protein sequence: CASSPGTGSVTEAFF.

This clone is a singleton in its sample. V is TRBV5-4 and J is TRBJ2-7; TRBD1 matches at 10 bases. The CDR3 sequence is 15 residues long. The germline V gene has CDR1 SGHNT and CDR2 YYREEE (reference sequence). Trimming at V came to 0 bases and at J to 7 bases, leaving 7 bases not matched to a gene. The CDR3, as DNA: TGTGCCAGCAGCTTGGCCGGGACAGGGGTTGGAGAGCAGTACTTC. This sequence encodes CASSLAGTGVGEQYF.

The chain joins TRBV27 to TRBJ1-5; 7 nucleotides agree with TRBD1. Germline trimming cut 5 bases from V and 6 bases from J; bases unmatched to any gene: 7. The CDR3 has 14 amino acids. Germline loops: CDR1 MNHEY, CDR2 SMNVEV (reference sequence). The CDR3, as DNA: TGTGCCAGCAGTCCGACACAGGGGAGTCAGCCCCAGCATTTT. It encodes CASSPTQGSQPQHF.

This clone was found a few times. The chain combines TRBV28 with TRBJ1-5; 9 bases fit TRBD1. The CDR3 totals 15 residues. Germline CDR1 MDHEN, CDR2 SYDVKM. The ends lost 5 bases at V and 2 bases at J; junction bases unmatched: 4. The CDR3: CASSPRDRGNQPQHF. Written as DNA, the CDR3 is TGTGCCAGCAGTCCCCGGGACAGGGGCAATCAGCCCCAGCATTTT. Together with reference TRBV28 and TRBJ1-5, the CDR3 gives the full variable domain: DVKVTQSSRYLVKRTGEKVFLECVQDMDHENMFWYRQDPGLGLRLIYFSYDVKMKEKGDIPEGYSVSREKKERFSLILESASTNQTSMYLCASSPRDRGNQPQHFGDGTRLSIL.

The CDR3 here is CATSTGGLLGAGELFF. The CDR3 DNA reads as TGTGCCACCAGCACGGGCGGACTTTTGGGGGCCGGGGAGCTGTTTTTT. V usage is TRBV15 and J usage is TRBJ2-2, with D perhaps matching TRBD1 or TRBD2 (5 bases each). Germline CDR1 and CDR2: LNHNV and YYDKDF (reference sequence). The ends were cut back, 4 bases at V and 6 bases at J, with 18 bases in the middle. CDR3 length: 16 residues.

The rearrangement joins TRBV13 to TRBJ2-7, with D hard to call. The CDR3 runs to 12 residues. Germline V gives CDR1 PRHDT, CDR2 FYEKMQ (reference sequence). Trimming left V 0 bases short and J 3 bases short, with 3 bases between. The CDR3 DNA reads TGTGCCAGCAGCTTAGGCGGCTACGAGCAGTACTTC. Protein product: CASSLGGYEQYF.

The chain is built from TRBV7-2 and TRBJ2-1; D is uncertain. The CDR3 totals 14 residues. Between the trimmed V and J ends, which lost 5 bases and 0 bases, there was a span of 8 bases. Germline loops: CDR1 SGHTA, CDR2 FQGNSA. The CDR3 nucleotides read TGTGCCAGCAGCCGGCTCAGCTCCTACAATGAGCAGTTCTTC. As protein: CASSRLSSYNEQFF.

The CDR3 is CAWRRRMNTEAFF. CDR3 in DNA: TGTGCCTGGAGGAGGAGGATGAACACTGAAGCTTTCTTT. J is TRBJ1-1 and V is TRBV30; no clear D gene. V was clipped by 3 bases and J by 0 bases, with 8 bases between them. Germline V gene data show CDR1 as GTSNPN and CDR2 as SVGIG (reference sequence). This CDR3 region has 13 residues.

This CDR3 reads CASSLGELFF. The CDR3 DNA sequence: TGTGCCAGCAGCTTAGGGGAGCTGTTTTTT. The V call is TRBV11-3, the J call TRBJ2-2; D ambiguous. The CDR3 is made up of 10 amino acids. Looked up from germline, CDR1 is SGHNT and CDR2 is YENEEA. Between the trimmed V and J ends, which lost 1 base and 9 bases, there was a span of 0 bases.

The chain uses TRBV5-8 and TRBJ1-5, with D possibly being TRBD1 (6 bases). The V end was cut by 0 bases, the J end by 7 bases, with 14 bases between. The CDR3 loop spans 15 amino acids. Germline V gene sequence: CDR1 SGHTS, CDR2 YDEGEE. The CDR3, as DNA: TGTGCCAGCAGCTTGGGCGGGGGGGCTAGACAGCCCCAGCATTTT. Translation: CASSLGGGARQPQHF.

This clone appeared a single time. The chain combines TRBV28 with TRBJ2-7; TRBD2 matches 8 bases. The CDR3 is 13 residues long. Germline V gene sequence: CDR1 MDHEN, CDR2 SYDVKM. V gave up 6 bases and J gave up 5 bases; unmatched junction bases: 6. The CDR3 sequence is CASSPGLVDEQYF. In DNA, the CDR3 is TGTGCCAGCAGCCCGGGACTAGTTGACGAGCAGTACTTC. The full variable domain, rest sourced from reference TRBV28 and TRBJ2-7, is DVKVTQSSRYLVKRTGEKVFLECVQDMDHENMFWYRQDPGLGLRLIYFSYDVKMKEKGDIPEGYSVSREKKERFSLILESASTNQTSMYLCASSPGLVDEQYFGPGTRLTVT.

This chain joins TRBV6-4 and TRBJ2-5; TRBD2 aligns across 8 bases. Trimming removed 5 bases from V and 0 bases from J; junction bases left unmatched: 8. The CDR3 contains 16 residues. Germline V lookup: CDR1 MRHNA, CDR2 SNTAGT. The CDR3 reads CASSIKRGSYQETQYF. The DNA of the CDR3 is TGTGCCAGCAGTATAAAGCGGGGGTCGTACCAAGAGACCCAGTACTTC.

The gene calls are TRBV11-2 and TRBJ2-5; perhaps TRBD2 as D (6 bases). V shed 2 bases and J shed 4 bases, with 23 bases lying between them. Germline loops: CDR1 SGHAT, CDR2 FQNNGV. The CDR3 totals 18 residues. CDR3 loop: CASSLIYGGTGAGETQYF. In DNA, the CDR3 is TGTGCCAGCAGCTTAATATATGGGGGGACGGGCGCGGGAGAGACCCAGTACTTC.

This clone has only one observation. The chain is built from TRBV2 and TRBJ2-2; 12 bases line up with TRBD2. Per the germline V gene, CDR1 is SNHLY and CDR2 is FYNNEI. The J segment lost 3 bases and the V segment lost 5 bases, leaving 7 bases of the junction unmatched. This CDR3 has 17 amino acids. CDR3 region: CASSWTSGEIYTGELFF. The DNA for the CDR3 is TGTGCCAGCAGTTGGACTAGCGGGGAGATTTACACCGGGGAGCTGTTTTTT.

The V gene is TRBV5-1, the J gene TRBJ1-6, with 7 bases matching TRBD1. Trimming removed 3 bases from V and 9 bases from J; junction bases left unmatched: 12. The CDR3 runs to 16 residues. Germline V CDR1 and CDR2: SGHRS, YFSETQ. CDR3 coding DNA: TGCGCCAGCAGCTCGCAGACAGGGTTGGTACTTTCACCCCTCCACTTT. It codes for CASSSQTGLVLSPLHF. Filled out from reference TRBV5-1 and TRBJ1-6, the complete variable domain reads KAGVTQTPRYLIKTRGQQVTLSCSPISGHRSVSWYQQTPGQGLQFLFEYFSETQRNKGNFPGRFSGRQFSNSRSEMNVSTLELGDSALYLCASSSQTGLVLSPLHFGNGTRLTVT.

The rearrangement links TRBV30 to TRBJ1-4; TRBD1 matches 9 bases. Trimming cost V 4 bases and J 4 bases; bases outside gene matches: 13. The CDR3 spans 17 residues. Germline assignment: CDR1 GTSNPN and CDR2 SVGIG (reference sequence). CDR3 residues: CAWTPGQGLNGNEKLFF. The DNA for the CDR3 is TGTGCCTGGACCCCGGGACAGGGCCTCAACGGTAATGAAAAACTGTTTTTT.

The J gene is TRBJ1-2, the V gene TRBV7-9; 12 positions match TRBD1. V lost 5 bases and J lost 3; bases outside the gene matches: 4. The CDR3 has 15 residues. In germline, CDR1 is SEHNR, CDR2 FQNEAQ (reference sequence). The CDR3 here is CASSTGQGAYYGYTF. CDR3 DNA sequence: TGTGCCAGCAGCACGGGACAGGGGGCCTACTATGGCTACACCTTC.

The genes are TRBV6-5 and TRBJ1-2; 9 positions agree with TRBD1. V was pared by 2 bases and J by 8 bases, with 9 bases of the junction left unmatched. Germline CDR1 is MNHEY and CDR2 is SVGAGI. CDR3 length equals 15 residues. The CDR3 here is CASSYMGQGTRGYTF. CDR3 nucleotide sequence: TGTGCCAGCAGTTACATGGGACAGGGTACTCGGGGCTACACCTTC.